The 29 T cell receptor beta chains given below trace back to one sample, sequenced in a study of Ad26.COV2.S vaccination and SARS-CoV-2 variants. As to treatment: around 19 received Ad26.COV2.S at low or high dose, single or two shots; 5 received placebo; per-sample allocation not given. Sampling was done on day 63 after the first vaccine or placebo injection. Sequencing used immunoSEQ multiplex PCR; TCRdb keeps in-frame clones, though not all of them. The sample has fewer than 800,000 clones; about 89% are singletons. The sample consisted of peripheral blood, taken in a trial of Ad26.COV2.S vaccine versus placebo. These receptor sequences come from a person aged 18-65 years who received the Ad26.COV2.S COVID-19 vaccine or a placebo.

The J gene is TRBJ1-2, the V gene TRBV6-5, with D maybe TRBD1 (6 bases). V lost 5 bases, J lost 4 bases, and 17 bases lay in between. Germline V gives CDR1 MNHEY, CDR2 SVGAGI. The CDR3 is 15 residues long. The CDR3 DNA reads TGTGCCAGCAGTCCCCATCTTGGGACACCCTATGGCTACACCTTC. Translating gives CASSPHLGTPYGYTF.

This clone was detected only once. The chain combines TRBV30 with TRBJ1-5; TRBD1 might be the D (6 bases). Trimming cost V 2 bases and J 5 bases, with 16 bases left between them. CDR1 is GTSNPN and CDR2 is SVGIG in the germline V gene (reference sequence). This CDR3 comprises 15 residues. CDR3 coding DNA: TGTGCCTGGAGTCCAACTGACAGGCAGTATCAGCCCCAGCATTTT. Translated: CAWSPTDRQYQPQHF.

The rearrangement links TRBV3-1 (or the pseudogene TRBV3-2) to TRBJ2-1; perhaps TRBD2 as D (5 bases). This CDR3 spans 13 amino acids. Trimming removed 1 base at V and 8 bases at J, with 9 bases between. Germline V gene lookup returns CDR1 LGHDT and CDR2 YNNKEL (reference sequence). The CDR3 region has the DNA TGTGCCAGCAGCCAAGGTCCCGGGGATGAGCAGTTCTTC. This encodes CASSQGPGDEQFF.

The rearrangement links TRBV29-1 to TRBJ2-2; 8 bases match TRBD1. Germline values: CDR1 SQVTM, CDR2 ANQGSEA. The trim removed 4 bases at V and 0 bases at J, leaving 1 base unmatched. The CDR3 has 14 amino acids. DNA for the CDR3: TGCAGCGTTGGGACAGGGCCGAACACCGGGGAGCTGTTTTTT. Encoded protein: CSVGTGPNTGELFF.

This chain connects TRBV5-4 to TRBJ2-6; D remains unclear. This CDR3 has 17 residues. V shed 0 bases and J shed 0 bases, with 10 bases lying between them. Looked up from germline, CDR1 is SGHNT and CDR2 is YYREEE (reference sequence). For the CDR3, the DNA is TGTGCCAGCAGCTTGGAGGCAGGACCCTCTGGGGCCAACGTCCTGACTTTC. Amino acid sequence: CASSLEAGPSGANVLTF.

This chain connects TRBV5-5 to TRBJ2-7; TRBD2 matches 11 bases. Germline V gives CDR1 SGHKS, CDR2 YYEKEE (reference sequence). CDR3 length: 15 amino acids. V dropped 4 bases and J dropped 2; count of bases not matched to a gene: 5. The CDR3 protein is CASSRMGLAAYEQYF. Written as DNA, the CDR3 is TGTGCCAGCAGCCGGATGGGACTAGCGGCCTACGAGCAGTACTTC.

The V call is TRBV15, the J call TRBJ2-2; 11 nucleotides agree with TRBD2. The ends lost 5 bases at V and 1 base at J; junction bases unmatched: 12. This CDR3 has 19 amino acids. CDR1 is LNHNV and CDR2 is YYDKDF in the germline V gene (reference sequence). DNA of the CDR3: TGTGCCACCAGCCCCCGAGGGGGACTAGCGGAAGTGAACACCGGGGAGCTGTTTTTT. Translation gives CATSPRGGLAEVNTGELFF.

V and J are TRBV12-3 or TRBV12-4 and TRBJ1-1, with D possibly TRBD1 on 6 matching bases. The V gene lost 1 base and the J gene lost 8 bases, with 11 bases spanning the gap. The CDR3 has 13 amino acids. The CDR3 reads CASSLGDRTEAFF. The CDR3 coding sequence is TGTGCCAGCAGTTTAGGAGACAGGACCGAAGCTTTCTTT.

The rearrangement links TRBV5-4 to TRBJ2-7; D call uncertain. Germline CDR1 is SGHNT and CDR2 is YYREEE (reference sequence). The CDR3 is 12 residues long. Trimming cost V 2 bases and J 2 bases, with 5 bases left between them. DNA for the CDR3: TGTGCCAGCAGCTTAAACACCTACGAGCAGTACTTC. It specifies CASSLNTYEQYF.

This clone was observed a single time. The V gene is TRBV19, the J gene TRBJ2-7; 8 nucleotides align to TRBD1. Trimming at V came to 9 bases and at J to 3 bases, leaving 7 bases not matched to a gene. Germline values: CDR1 LNHDA, CDR2 SQIVND (reference sequence). The CDR3 loop spans 13 amino acids. CDR3 region: CASGDRGGYEQYF. CDR3 DNA: TGTGCCAGCGGAGACAGGGGCGGCTACGAGCAGTACTTC.

The chain combines TRBV9 with TRBJ2-7, with 10 bases that match TRBD1. The germline V gene has CDR1 SGDLS and CDR2 YYNGEE. V dropped 4 bases and J dropped 0; count of bases not matched to a gene: 4. The CDR3 covers 15 residues. Here the CDR3 DNA reads TGTGCCAGCAGCCCCCGACAGGGGGCCTCCTACGAGCAGTACTTC. It encodes CASSPRQGASYEQYF.

This chain links TRBV13 with TRBJ1-1; D possibly corresponds to TRBD1 (6 bases). Germline V gene data show CDR1 as PRHDT and CDR2 as FYEKMQ (reference sequence). The CDR3 has 15 residues. Trimming removed 7 bases at V and 3 bases at J, with 18 bases between. The CDR3 DNA reads TGTGCCAGCACCCGCTGGGGGGGCCGGGACACTGAAGCTTTCTTT. Translating it yields CASTRWGGRDTEAFF.

The chain employs TRBV11-3 and TRBJ2-7, with D possibly being TRBD2 (6 bases). The CDR3 extends over 14 amino acids. V was cut by 6 bases and J by 6 bases, with 18 bases left in between. Germline V gives CDR1 SGHNT, CDR2 YENEEA. CDR3 coding DNA: TGTGCCAGCAGTAATGATCTAGGGGACTCCGAGCAGTACTTC. Amino acid sequence: CASSNDLGDSEQYF.

DNA of the CDR3: TGTGCCAGCAGTTCTTCTAGCGGACAAGAGACCCAGTACTTC. Its translation is CASSSSSGQETQYF. The chain uses TRBV2 and TRBJ2-5; 7 bases map to TRBD2. Germline lookup yields CDR1 SNHLY and CDR2 FYNNEI. V lost 5 bases to trimming and J lost 2 bases; unmatched junction nucleotides: 5. This CDR3 region has 14 residues.

J is TRBJ2-7 and V is TRBV15; D tentatively reads TRBD1 or TRBD2 (5 bases each). In germline, CDR1 is LNHNV, CDR2 YYDKDF (reference sequence). V dropped 4 bases and J dropped 0 bases, with 7 bases sitting between them. This CDR3 contains 13 residues. CDR3 region: CATSIGTSYEQYF. CDR3 coding DNA: TGTGCCACCAGCATCGGGACCTCCTACGAGCAGTACTTC.

V and J are TRBV29-1 and TRBJ2-5; 15 bases align to TRBD2. With V trimmed by 7 bases and J by 5 bases, 5 bases remained unmatched. The CDR3 contains 14 residues. Germline CDR1 SQVTM, CDR2 ANQGSEA. The CDR3 here is CSGGTSGRLETQYF. DNA for the CDR3: TGCAGCGGAGGGACTAGCGGGAGGTTGGAGACCCAGTACTTC. Full variable domain (rest looked up from reference TRBV29-1 and TRBJ2-5): SAVISQKPSRDICQRGTSLTIQCQVDSQVTMMFWYRQQPGQSLTLIATANQGSEATYESGFVIDKFPISRPNLTFSTLTVSNMSPEDSSIYLCSGGTSGRLETQYFGPGTRLLVL.

V and J are TRBV3-1 (or the pseudogene TRBV3-2) and TRBJ2-7; D perhaps matches TRBD1 (6 bases). The germline CDR1 and CDR2 sequences are LGHDT and YNNKEL (reference sequence). The CDR3 totals 14 residues. V was trimmed by 4 bases and J by 5 bases, leaving 15 bases between them. CDR3: CASSPRDKGDEQYF. The CDR3 region has the DNA TGTGCCAGCAGCCCTAGGGATAAGGGGGACGAGCAGTACTTC.

The chain carries TRBV4-1 and TRBJ2-7; D gene unclear. V shed 0 bases and J shed 2 bases, with 5 bases lying between them. The CDR3 length is 13 residues. CDR1 and CDR2 (germline): MGHRA, YSYEKL. The CDR3 nucleotides are TGCGCCAGCAGCCAAGAGGTAACCTACGAGCAGTACTTC. Residues: CASSQEVTYEQYF.

V and J are TRBV14 and TRBJ2-5, with 7 bases aligning to TRBD1. Losses at the gene ends were 1 base for V and 3 bases for J; bases not matched to a gene: 5. The CDR3 runs 15 residues. Germline V gene data show CDR1 as SGHDN and CDR2 as FVKESK. CDR3 in DNA: TGTGCCAGCAGCCAAGTACAGGGGTCGGAAGAGACCCAGTACTTC. Translating gives CASSQVQGSEETQYF.

The chain is built from TRBV19 and TRBJ1-3; no firm D call. The V gene's germline CDR1 is LNHDA and CDR2 SQIVND (reference sequence). The CDR3 sequence is 14 residues long. With 0 bases removed from V and 2 bases from J, the gap between germline ends came to 5 bases. CDR3 residues: CASSIERTGNTIYF. CDR3 coding DNA: TGTGCCAGTAGTATAGAGCGAACTGGAAACACCATATATTTT. Variable domain in full (rest from reference TRBV19 and TRBJ1-3): DGGITQSPKYLFRKEGQNVTLSCEQNLNHDAMYWYRQDPGQGLRLIYYSQIVNDFQKGDIAEGYSVSREKKESFPLTVTSAQKNPTAFYLCASSIERTGNTIYFGEGSWLTVV.

This chain connects TRBV9 to TRBJ2-1; 8 bases match TRBD1. The CDR3 has 16 amino acids. V shed 0 bases and J 6 bases; nucleotides not matched to a gene: 8. Germline V gene sequence: CDR1 SGDLS, CDR2 YYNGEE. The CDR3 sequence is CASSVDATGEFNEQFF. DNA of the CDR3: TGTGCCAGCAGCGTAGACGCGACAGGGGAATTCAATGAGCAGTTCTTC.

This rearrangement joins TRBV4-2 to TRBJ1-2; TRBD1 matches 9 bases. J was trimmed by 4 bases and V by 0 bases; bases with no gene match: 6. Germline lookup yields CDR1 LGHNA and CDR2 YNFKEQ. This CDR3 comprises 16 residues. CDR3 nucleotide sequence: TGTGCCAGCAGCCAAGATCACAGGGGGCGGATCTATGGCTACACCTTC. Encoded protein: CASSQDHRGRIYGYTF.

As DNA, the CDR3 is TGTGCCAGCAGTTTATACGGAGGGGAGCAGTTCTTC. The encoded protein is CASSLYGGEQFF. The J gene is TRBJ2-1, the V gene TRBV12-3 or TRBV12-4; tentatively, D is TRBD2 (6 bases). V was cut by 2 bases and J by 10 bases, with 9 bases left in between. The CDR3 consists of 12 residues.

This clone was counted a single time. The chain combines TRBV5-1 with TRBJ2-7; 8 positions agree with TRBD2. CDR3 size: 15 residues. The germline V gene has CDR1 SGHRS and CDR2 YFSETQ. V shed 0 bases, J shed 2 bases, and the junction held 4 bases outside the gene matches. CDR3 in DNA: TGCGCCAGCAGCTTGGAGGTGCGGGGGGCCTACGAGCAGTACTTC. Protein: CASSLEVRGAYEQYF.

The chain joins TRBV23-1 to TRBJ2-3; a possible D gene is TRBD1 (6 bases). TRBV23-1 belongs to the ORF category, with a function that is uncertain. The CDR3 has 15 amino acids. V was trimmed by 4 bases and J by 0 bases, leaving 11 bases between them. The chain's CDR3 is CASSRGQGSTDTQYF. In nucleotides, the CDR3 is TGCGCCAGCAGTCGTGGGCAGGGGAGCACAGATACGCAGTATTTT.

There are many counts of this clone. The germline gene is not matched at one end of the junction; a read error may be the cause. The rearrangement joins TRBV27 to TRBJ1-1; D call uncertain. The CDR3 contains 14 residues. Germline V gene lookup returns CDR1 MNHEY and CDR2 SMNVEV (reference sequence). The CDR3 nucleotides are TGTGCCAGCAGTTTAGAGGGTGTGAATACTGAAGCTTTCTTT. This encodes CASSLEGVNTEAFF.

The sample holds one count of this clone. The V gene is TRBV7-9, the J gene TRBJ2-6; D gene ambiguous. Germline CDR1 SEHNR, CDR2 FQNEAQ (reference sequence). The CDR3 consists of 16 residues. Trimming shortened V by 1 base and J by 0 bases, and 7 bases separated the two germline ends. CDR3 nucleotides: TGTGCCAGCAGCTTAGGTTTGCGCTCTGGGGCCAACGTCCTGACTTTC. Translation: CASSLGLRSGANVLTF.

The chain is built from TRBV7-2 and TRBJ2-5, with D perhaps TRBD2 (6 bases). Germline values: CDR1 SGHTA, CDR2 FQGNSA. V lost 1 base to trimming and J lost 7 bases, with 10 bases between them. CDR3 length equals 13 residues. This CDR3 is CASSLVTEGTQYF. The CDR3 DNA reads as TGTGCCAGCAGCTTAGTTACGGAGGGGACCCAGTACTTC.

This clone occurred once. A much larger clone is a single base away; this may be a read error. In the same sample, other DNA sequences code for this CDR3. The gene calls are TRBV9 and TRBJ1-1; D is undetermined. Germline V CDR1 and CDR2: SGDLS, YYNGEE. V was cut by 0 bases and J by 0 bases, with 3 bases left in between. The CDR3 has 13 residues. CDR3 sequence reads: CASSVDVNTEAFF. The CDR3 DNA reads as TGTGCCAGCAGCGTAGATGTGAACACTGAAGCTTTCTTT.